This TCR beta chain was found in a study of CD8 T cells in ankylosing spondylitis. V was trimmed by 4 bases and J by 1 base, leaving 14 bases between them. CDR3 size: 15 residues. The germline V gene encodes CDR1 SGHAT and CDR2 FQNNGV. Study findings and constraints: A CD8+ phenotype characterized the disease-linked clones, which were relatively rare in peripheral blood. Earlier authors reported some of these motif variants in reactive arthritis synovial fluid and blood. Ankylosing spondylitis blood seemed to carry a telltale TCR beta motif made of eight highly homologous variants. Enrichment of disease-linked clones was reportedly significant in matched ankylosing spondylitis synovial fluid.

Concerning this clonotype: Antigen unknown.

Making the TCR beta libraries involved quantitative 5'-RACE with molecular barcodes. In TCRdb, the 5' RACE reads were re-called with MiXCR into one record per CDR3 protein. The data contain roughly 700,000 distinct CDR3 sequences, around 17% of them seen just once; the ten biggest clones take up under 20%. The TCR comes from a male donor with ankylosing spondylitis. The chain has TRBV11-2 and TRBJ2-7, with a tentative D call TRBD1 (6 bases). Sequencing used blood, either unsorted or a sorted T cell fraction (not recorded which). The CDR3 bases are TGTGCCAGCAGCTCATACTGGACAGAGTCCTACGAGCAGTACTTC. It translates to CASSSYWTESYEQYF.